This TCR beta chain came from a study of T cells expressing NK-cell markers. Study conclusions and caveats: Whether expanded NKG2C+ T cell clones were HCMV-specific remained unclear. Each of six donors carried dominant NKG2C+ clonotypes accounting for about 1.0-8% of CD8+ T cells.

On this clonotype itself: The antigen remains undetermined.

Germline CDR1 and CDR2: MNHEY and SVGEGT. The CDR3 runs 12 residues. TCRdb reprocessed the 5' RACE reads and stores each CDR3 protein as one record, lacking DNA. Recorded for this sample: about 390,000 distinct CDR3 sequences. This sequence joins TRBV6-2 or TRBV6-3 and TRBJ1-5. Sequencing was performed on blood T cells: a sorted CD56 or NKG2C T cell subset, CD4+ or CD8+ T cells, or bulk PBMC T cells (not recorded which). The TCR sequence derives from a woman aged 50 to 60 in good health. The CDR3 sequence is CATQENNQPQHF.